The 30 T cell receptor beta chains reported below all come from one sample, sequenced in a study of T cell repertoires in cytomegalovirus infection. TCRdb re-analysed the reads in MiXCR, keeping a single row per CDR3 protein. The sample consists of 270,000 or so distinct CDR3 sequences, about 15% of them appearing once. The sequencing sample was made of CD8+ T cells from PBMCs. Receptors originate from a human donor in good health (CMV status not recorded). Some clones in this sample may be carry-over from other donors' samples.

This clonotype was observed at least ten times. V and J are TRBV6-2 or TRBV6-3 and TRBJ2-5, with D unresolved. V was trimmed by 6 bases and J by 3 bases, leaving 11 bases between them. The germline CDR1 and CDR2 sequences are MNHEY and SVGEGT. The CDR3 sequence is 13 residues long. In nucleotides, the CDR3 is TGTGCCAGCAGAACAACTGGGAAAGAGACCCAGTACTTC. Encoded protein: CASRTTGKETQYF.

The rearrangement joins TRBV7-3 to TRBJ2-1; perhaps TRBD2 as D (7 bases). This CDR3 spans 15 amino acids. Trimming shortened V by 3 bases and J by 12 bases, and 21 bases separated the two germline ends. In germline, CDR1 is SGHTA, CDR2 FQGTGA. CDR3 bases: TGTGCCAGCAGCTTTGGGAGGGGGGAGGAGAGTGGGCAGTTCTTC. Protein: CASSFGRGEESGQFF.

This clonotype has just a few counts. This chain uses TRBV5-6 with TRBJ1-4; D possibly corresponds to TRBD1 (5 bases). This CDR3 has 13 residues. V lost 3 bases to trimming and J lost 10 bases, with 13 bases between them. Per the germline V gene, CDR1 is SGHDT and CDR2 is YYEEEE. CDR3: CASSSGTGAKLFF. The CDR3 coding sequence is TGTGCCAGCAGCTCGGGGACGGGAGCAAAACTGTTTTTT.

This clonotype was recorded many times. The V and J genes are TRBV7-8 and TRBJ2-7; no reliable D call. V was pared by 5 bases and J by 2 bases, with 13 bases between. This CDR3 has 14 residues. Germline loops: CDR1 SGHVS, CDR2 FQNEAQ. The CDR3 nucleotides read TGTGCCAGCAGCGACTTTGCTGTCGCCTACGAGCAGTACTTC. It codes for CASSDFAVAYEQYF.

This clonotype was found a few times. The chain joins TRBV5-1 to TRBJ1-2, with D possibly being TRBD1 (5 bases). Looked up from germline, CDR1 is SGHRS and CDR2 is YFSETQ. This CDR3 contains 15 residues. V lost 4 bases to trimming and J lost 0 bases, with 13 bases between them. The chain's CDR3 is CASSPAGLPNYGYTF. CDR3 DNA: TGCGCCAGCAGCCCGGCAGGGCTCCCTAACTATGGCTACACCTTC.

This clonotype was observed a few times. The rearrangement joins TRBV28 to TRBJ1-5; possibly TRBD1 for D (6 bases). CDR1 and CDR2 (germline): MDHEN, SYDVKM. V was pared by 7 bases and J by 5 bases, with 15 bases between. The CDR3 has 14 residues. CDR3 nucleotides: TGTGCCAGCAATGGTTGGGCAGGGGATCAGCCCCAGCATTTT. Its protein is CASNGWAGDQPQHF.

This sequence joins TRBV6-1 and TRBJ2-7, with a weak D call TRBD1 (6 bases). The germline gives CDR1 MNHNS, CDR2 SASEGT. This CDR3 comprises 12 residues. Trimming pared 8 bases from V and 6 bases from J, leaving 14 bases between. The CDR3 DNA follows: TGTGCCAGCGGGGACATGGGCCCCGAGCAGTACTTC. Translating gives CASGDMGPEQYF.

This clonotype was seen at least ten times. This chain uses TRBV7-2 with TRBJ1-2, with 7 bases aligning to TRBD1. Germline-derived CDR1 and CDR2 are SGHTA and FQGNSA. The CDR3 covers 15 residues. The V gene end was trimmed by 0 bases and the J gene end by 4 bases; junction bases not matched to a gene: 5. CDR3: CASSLAGTVSYGYTF. The CDR3 DNA is TGTGCCAGCAGCTTAGCTGGGACAGTCTCCTATGGCTACACCTTC.

The table lists this clonotype with many counts. The rearrangement joins TRBV7-9 to TRBJ2-5, with D possibly called TRBD1 or TRBD2 (5 bases each). Trimming took 3 bases from V and 2 from J, leaving 10 bases between them. Germline-derived CDR1 and CDR2 are SEHNR and FQNEAQ (reference sequence). The CDR3 is made up of 14 amino acids. The CDR3 sequence is CASSFSGTQETQYF. In DNA form, the CDR3 reads TGTGCCAGCAGCTTCTCCGGGACGCAAGAGACCCAGTACTTC. Variable domain in full (rest from reference TRBV7-9 and TRBJ2-5): DTGVSQNPRHKITKRGQNVTFRCDPISEHNRLYWYRQTLGQGPEFLTYFQNEAQLEKSRLLSDRFSAERPKGSFSTLEIQRTEQGDSAMYLCASSFSGTQETQYFGPGTRLLVL.

This clonotype was observed a few times. The chain is built from TRBV6-2 or TRBV6-3 and TRBJ2-5, with 7 bases fitting TRBD1. The germline CDR1 and CDR2 sequences are MNHEY and SVGEGT. Losses at the gene ends were 1 base for V and 2 bases for J; bases not matched to a gene: 4. The CDR3 consists of 15 residues. The CDR3 nucleotides are TGTGCCAGCAGTTACTTGGACAGGAGACAAGAGACCCAGTACTTC. It encodes CASSYLDRRQETQYF.

Many counts were recorded for this clonotype. This sequence joins TRBV7-2 and TRBJ1-4; tentatively, D is TRBD1 (6 bases). Germline lookup yields CDR1 SGHTA and CDR2 FQGNSA. The CDR3 is made up of 15 amino acids. The V end was cut by 5 bases, the J end by 7 bases, with 17 bases between. CDR3 sequence: CASSPGGTWAEKLFF. CDR3 DNA: TGTGCCAGCAGCCCGGGGGGGACATGGGCTGAAAAACTGTTTTTT.

This clonotype was seen at least ten times. The V gene is TRBV7-2, the J gene TRBJ1-1; D is unclear. The V gene lost 4 bases and the J gene lost 1 base, with 4 bases spanning the gap. There are 12 residues in the CDR3. In germline, CDR1 is SGHTA, CDR2 FQGNSA. CDR3 in DNA: TGTGCCAGCAGCTGGAGGAACACTGAAGCTTTCTTT. Its translation: CASSWRNTEAFF.

The rearrangement uses TRBV29-1 and TRBJ2-1; D is unclear. The germline V gene has CDR1 SQVTM and CDR2 ANQGSEA. The CDR3 length is 11 residues. Between the trimmed V and J ends, which lost 7 bases and 8 bases, there was a span of 12 bases. The DNA for the CDR3 is TGCAGCGCACGGCTGAATGATGAGCAGTTCTTC. Its protein is CSARLNDEQFF.

This clonotype was counted many times. This chain links TRBV19 with TRBJ2-7; 10 nucleotides agree with TRBD1. Germline V CDR1 and CDR2: LNHDA, SQIVND (reference sequence). The CDR3 sequence is 15 residues long. J was trimmed by 1 base and V by 3 bases; bases with no gene match: 3. CDR3 sequence: CASSMDRGTSYEQYF. In nucleotides, the CDR3 is TGTGCCAGTAGTATGGACAGGGGGACTTCCTACGAGCAGTACTTC. Full variable domain (remainder filled in from reference TRBV19 and TRBJ2-7): DGGITQSPKYLFRKEGQNVTLSCEQNLNHDAMYWYRQDPGQGLRLIYYSQIVNDFQKGDIAEGYSVSREKKESFPLTVTSAQKNPTAFYLCASSMDRGTSYEQYFGPGTRLTVT.

This clonotype was counted between two and nine times. The V gene is TRBV19, the J gene TRBJ1-4, with D maybe TRBD1 (6 bases). Trimming cost V 3 bases and J 3 bases, with 11 bases left between them. The CDR3 length is 15 residues. Germline V CDR1 and CDR2: LNHDA, SQIVND (reference sequence). CDR3 DNA sequence: TGTGCCAGTAGTATGCCAGGGGCTTCTAATGAAAAACTGTTTTTT. Translation: CASSMPGASNEKLFF.

CDR3 nucleotide sequence: TGTGCCAGCAGTGATGGACAGAGCAATCAGCCCCAGCATTTT. Protein: CASSDGQSNQPQHF. The chain recombines TRBV2 with TRBJ1-5, with a weak D call TRBD1 (6 bases). The germline CDR1 and CDR2 sequences are SNHLY and FYNNEI. This CDR3 comprises 14 residues. The V end was cut by 3 bases, the J end by 1 base, with 7 bases between.

CDR3 DNA: TGCAGCTCGAGCACACGGATGAACACTGAAGCTTTCTTT. It codes for CSSSTRMNTEAFF. The chain has TRBV29-1 and TRBJ1-1; D remains ambiguous. The CDR3 consists of 13 residues. V dropped 8 bases and J dropped 0 bases, with 13 bases sitting between them. CDR1 and CDR2 (germline): SQVTM, ANQGSEA. Looking up the rest from reference TRBV29-1 and TRBJ1-1 gives the full variable domain: SAVISQKPSRDICQRGTSLTIQCQVDSQVTMMFWYRQQPGQSLTLIATANQGSEATYESGFVIDKFPISRPNLTFSTLTVSNMSPEDSSIYLCSSSTRMNTEAFFGQGTRLTVV.

This clonotype was found a few times. The rearrangement joins TRBV12-3 or TRBV12-4 to TRBJ1-2, with TRBD1 identical over 9 bases. This CDR3 has 13 amino acids. Trimming cost V 5 bases and J 8 bases; bases outside gene matches: 6. The DNA of the CDR3 is TGTGCCAGCAGTCCGTGGACAGGGGACGGCTACACCTTC. This gives the protein CASSPWTGDGYTF.

This chain links TRBV5-6 with TRBJ1-5; the D is unclear. Germline CDR1 and CDR2: SGHDT and YYEEEE. Trimming cost V 3 bases and J 6 bases, with 7 bases left between them. The CDR3 extends over 12 amino acids. The CDR3 protein is CASSSAAQPQHF. For the CDR3, the DNA is TGTGCCAGCAGCTCGGCGGCTCAGCCCCAGCATTTT.

The table lists this clonotype with a few counts. V usage is TRBV4-1 and J usage is TRBJ2-1; D unclear. Germline-derived CDR1 and CDR2 are MGHRA and YSYEKL. The V end lost 1 base, the J end lost 7 bases, and 5 bases lay between the germline ends. There are 12 residues in the CDR3. The CDR3 loop is CASSQVLNEQFF. The CDR3 DNA follows: TGCGCCAGCAGCCAAGTTTTGAATGAGCAGTTCTTC.

This chain joins TRBV19 and TRBJ2-1; unclear D gene. Germline CDR1 reads LNHDA; CDR2 reads SQIVND (reference sequence). Trimming pared 2 bases from V and 0 bases from J, leaving 11 bases between. The CDR3 extends over 16 amino acids. CDR3 sequence: CASSIYASPSYNEQFF. CDR3 bases: TGTGCCAGTAGTATATACGCGAGCCCCTCCTACAATGAGCAGTTCTTC.

This clonotype has more than one count but fewer than ten. This chain joins TRBV12-3 or TRBV12-4 and TRBJ2-1; no clear D gene. The CDR3 consists of 14 residues. The ends were cut back, 4 bases at V and 4 bases at J, with 11 bases in the middle. CDR3 bases: TGTGCCAGCAGTTCCCACGGAATATACAATGAGCAGTTCTTC. Its protein is CASSSHGIYNEQFF.

The chain joins TRBV19 to TRBJ2-2; the D gene is possibly TRBD2 (5 bases). Trimming removed 3 bases at V and 7 bases at J, with 6 bases between. This CDR3 comprises 12 residues. CDR1 LNHDA and CDR2 SQIVND come from the germline V gene (reference sequence). CDR3 bases: TGTGCCAGTAGTATCGGAGGCGGGGAGCTGTTTTTT. The encoded protein is CASSIGGGELFF.

The chain has TRBV6-1 and TRBJ2-5; 10 positions agree with TRBD2. Germline-derived CDR1 and CDR2 are MNHNS and SASEGT. The ends lost 1 base at V and 5 bases at J; junction bases unmatched: 10. The CDR3 extends over 17 amino acids. This CDR3 reads CASSEDHSGGFVETQYF. DNA of the CDR3: TGTGCCAGCAGTGAAGACCATAGCGGGGGGTTCGTGGAGACCCAGTACTTC.

This clonotype has more than one count but fewer than ten. The rearrangement links TRBV3-1 to TRBJ1-1; D gene ambiguous. This CDR3 comprises 15 residues. Trimming took off 1 base at V and 1 base at J, with 10 bases between the two ends. Germline V CDR1 and CDR2: LGHDT, YNNKEL (reference sequence). DNA for the CDR3: TGTGCCAGCAGCCAAGCTAACAGCTGGAACACTGAAGCTTTCTTT. Translating it yields CASSQANSWNTEAFF.

This clonotype was detected many times. The gene calls are TRBV6-2 or TRBV6-3 and TRBJ2-1; the D gene is possibly TRBD2 (6 bases). V was pared by 2 bases and J by 8 bases, with 16 bases between. This CDR3 is 15 amino acids long. Germline V gene data show CDR1 as MNHEY and CDR2 as SVGEGT. The CDR3 loop reads CASSYETSVGDEQFF. The CDR3 DNA reads as TGTGCCAGCAGTTACGAGACTAGTGTTGGGGATGAGCAGTTCTTC.

The genes are TRBV2 and TRBJ2-1; tentatively, D is TRBD2 (6 bases). Germline CDR1 and CDR2: SNHLY and FYNNEI. Trimming removed 3 bases at V and 6 bases at J, with 21 bases between. The CDR3 is 17 residues long. CDR3 sequence: CASSDGGSFSFFNEQFF. The CDR3 nucleotides read TGTGCCAGCAGTGATGGGGGGTCCTTTTCTTTTTTCAATGAGCAGTTCTTC.

This clonotype has a count of ten or more. This chain connects TRBV7-9 to TRBJ2-6; TRBD1 aligns across 9 bases. Germline V CDR1 and CDR2: SEHNR, FQNEAQ (reference sequence). The CDR3 runs to 18 residues. The junction had 4 bases not matched to a gene; V was cut back by 1 base and J by 0 bases. The CDR3 sequence: CASSLGGQGPSGANVLTF. As DNA, the CDR3 is TGTGCCAGCAGCTTAGGGGGACAGGGTCCCTCTGGGGCCAACGTCCTGACTTTC.

This clonotype was seen a few times. The chain uses TRBV7-6 and TRBJ2-1; no clear D gene. CDR3 length equals 15 residues. Deletions cut 2 bases from V and 0 bases from J, with 8 bases between. Germline CDR1 is SGHVS and CDR2 is FNYEAQ. The DNA for the CDR3 is TGTGCCAGCAGCTTAACTCTTAGCTCCTACAATGAGCAGTTCTTC. Translated, it gives CASSLTLSSYNEQFF.

This clonotype was counted between two and nine times. The chain employs TRBV28 and TRBJ1-6, with a tentative D call TRBD1 (5 bases). Germline assignment: CDR1 MDHEN and CDR2 SYDVKM. The germline V and J ends were trimmed by 3 bases and 9 bases, with 15 bases remaining between them. This CDR3 has 15 residues. In DNA form, the CDR3 reads TGTGCCAGCAGTTTGTCGACAGAAGCGGGTTCACCCCTCCACTTT. Translation: CASSLSTEAGSPLHF.